The sequence of this T cell receptor (beta chain) was determined in a study of blood T cells in healthy people across ages. The CDR3 is 15 amino acids. Germline CDR1 MDHEN, CDR2 SYDVKM. After removal of 5 bases from V and 10 bases from J, the junction contained 12 bases not matched to a gene. Of note for this clonotype: Its specificity is not known.

Whole-study results and caveats: Conclusively comparing naive with antigen-experienced cells was impossible with unsorted PBMCs. Aged donors had fewer naive CD4+ cells and lower diversity than long-lived donors.

Whenever a sample was processed, at least 6 million PBMCs were isolated. Combining a sample-barcoded 5' primer with a J-beta primer mix, a second PCR ran for roughly 6 to 12 cycles. Each TCR beta cDNA got a 12-nucleotide random molecular identifier. MiXCR was run by TCRdb on the 5' RACE reads, yielding one entry per CDR3 protein. The table has roughly 1.7 million distinct CDR3 sequences, about 31% seen once. The receptor was isolated from a woman in her 30s in good health. The V and J genes are TRBV28 and TRBJ2-1, with 9 bases lining up with TRBD1. Sequencing input: blood. The CDR3 nucleotides are TGTGCCAGCAGTCCACGGACAGGGGCACCGTCCGAGCAGTTCTTC. Its protein product is CASSPRTGAPSEQFF.